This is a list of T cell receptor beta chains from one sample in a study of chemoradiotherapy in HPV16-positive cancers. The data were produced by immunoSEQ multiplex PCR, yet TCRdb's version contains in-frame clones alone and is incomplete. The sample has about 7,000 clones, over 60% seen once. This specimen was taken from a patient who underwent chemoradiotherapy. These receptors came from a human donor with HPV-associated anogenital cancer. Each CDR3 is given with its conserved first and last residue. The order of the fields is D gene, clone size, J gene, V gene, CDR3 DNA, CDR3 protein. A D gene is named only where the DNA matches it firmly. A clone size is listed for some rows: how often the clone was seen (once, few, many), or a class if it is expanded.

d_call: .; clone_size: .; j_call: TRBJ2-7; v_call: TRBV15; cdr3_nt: TGTGCCACCAGCAGTGGACAGACCTACGAGCAGTACTTC; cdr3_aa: CATSSGQTYEQYF
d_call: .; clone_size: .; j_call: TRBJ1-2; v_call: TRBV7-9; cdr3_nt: TGTGCCAGCAGCTTAGTTGCAGCGGGGGTCTATGGCTACACCTTC; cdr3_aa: CASSLVAAGVYGYTF
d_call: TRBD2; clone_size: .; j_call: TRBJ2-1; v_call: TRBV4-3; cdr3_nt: TGCGCCAGCAGCCATTCCGGGACTAGCGGGAGTAGAAATGAGCAGTTCTTC; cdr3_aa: CASSHSGTSGSRNEQFF
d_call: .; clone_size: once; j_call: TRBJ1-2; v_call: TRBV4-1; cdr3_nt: TGCGCCAGCAGCTTGACGACAGCCCCAGAGTATGGCTACACCTTC; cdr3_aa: CASSLTTAPEYGYTF
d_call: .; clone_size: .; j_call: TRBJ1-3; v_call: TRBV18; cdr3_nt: TGTGCCAGCTCACCTAATTCTCAGTCTTCCTCTGGAAACACCATATATTTT; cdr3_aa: CASSPNSQSSSGNTIYF
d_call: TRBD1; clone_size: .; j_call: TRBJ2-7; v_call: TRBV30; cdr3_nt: TGTGCCTGGAGTAAACCGGGACAGGGAAGTTACGAGCAGTACTTC; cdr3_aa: CAWSKPGQGSYEQYF
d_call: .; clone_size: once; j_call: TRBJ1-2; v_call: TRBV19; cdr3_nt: TGTGCCAGCACCCTTCGGGGGGGGAAAGCCCAACGGGGCTACACCTTC; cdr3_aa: CASTLRGGKAQRGYTF
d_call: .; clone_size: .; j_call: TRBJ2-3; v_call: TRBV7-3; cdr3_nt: TGTGCCAGCAGCTTAAGTCCGTCAGATACGCAGTATTTT; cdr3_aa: CASSLSPSDTQYF
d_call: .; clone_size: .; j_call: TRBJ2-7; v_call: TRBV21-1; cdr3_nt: TGTGCCAGCAGCCGTATGGGGGGGGCCCGTTACGAGCAGTACTTC; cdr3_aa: CASSRMGGARYEQYF
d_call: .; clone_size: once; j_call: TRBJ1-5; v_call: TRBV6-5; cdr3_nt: TGTGCCAGCACACCGACGGGGGGGGGTCAGCCCCAGCATTTT; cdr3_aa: CASTPTGGGQPQHF
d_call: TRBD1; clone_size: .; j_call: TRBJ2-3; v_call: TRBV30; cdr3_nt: TGTGCCTGGAGCAGAGGGACAGGGGCGAGCACAGATACGCAGTATTTT; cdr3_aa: CAWSRGTGASTDTQYF
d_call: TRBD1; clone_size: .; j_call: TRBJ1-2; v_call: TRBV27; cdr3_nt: TGTGCCAGCAGCCCAAGCGGGACAGGGGCCGGCTACACCTTC; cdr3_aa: CASSPSGTGAGYTF
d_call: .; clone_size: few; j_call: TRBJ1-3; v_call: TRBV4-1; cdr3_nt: TGCGCCAGCAGCCAAGAGCGACAGTCCTCTGGAAACACCATATATTTT; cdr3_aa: CASSQERQSSGNTIYF
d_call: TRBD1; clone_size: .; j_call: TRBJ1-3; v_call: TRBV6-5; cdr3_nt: TGTGCCAGCAGTGCGACAGGGGGCTCTGGAAACACCATATATTTT; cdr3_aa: CASSATGGSGNTIYF
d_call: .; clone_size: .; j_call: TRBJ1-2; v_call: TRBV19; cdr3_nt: TGTGCCAGTAGTGCTCAGTACTATGGCTACACCTTC; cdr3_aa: CASSAQYYGYTF
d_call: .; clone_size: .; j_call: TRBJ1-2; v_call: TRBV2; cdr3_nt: TGTGCCAGCGGAACAGGTCTAGGGGGCTACACCTTC; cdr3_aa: CASGTGLGGYTF
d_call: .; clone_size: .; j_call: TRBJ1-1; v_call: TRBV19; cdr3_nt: TGTGCCAGTAGAAGGAAGGAGAACACTGAAGCTTTCTTT; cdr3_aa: CASRRKENTEAFF
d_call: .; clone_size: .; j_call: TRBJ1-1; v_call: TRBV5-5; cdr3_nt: TGTGCCAGCAGCTTGGAGTCGGCGGAGAACACTGAAGCTTTCTTT; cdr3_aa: CASSLESAENTEAFF
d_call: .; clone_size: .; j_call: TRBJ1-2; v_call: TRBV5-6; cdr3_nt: TGTGCCAGCAGCTTGGAGCGTAGGGGACACCGATATGGCTACACCTTC; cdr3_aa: CASSLERRGHRYGYTF
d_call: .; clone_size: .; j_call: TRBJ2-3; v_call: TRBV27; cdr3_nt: TGTGCCAGCAGTTTCCGGGGAGCTAGCACAGATACGCAGTATTTT; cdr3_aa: CASSFRGASTDTQYF
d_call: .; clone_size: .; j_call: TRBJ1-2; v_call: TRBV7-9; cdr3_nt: TGTGCCAGCAGCCCTGACGGCGATTCCTTGGTCTACACCTTC; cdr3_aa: CASSPDGDSLVYTF
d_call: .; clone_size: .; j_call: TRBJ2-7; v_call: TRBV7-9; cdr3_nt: TGTGCCAGCAGCCACTCAACAGAAGTGATCGCCTACGAGCAGTACTTC; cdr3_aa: CASSHSTEVIAYEQYF
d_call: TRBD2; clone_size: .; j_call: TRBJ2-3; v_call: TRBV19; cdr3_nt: TGTGCCAGTAAGGATCTAGCGGGAGATACGCAGTATTTT; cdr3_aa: CASKDLAGDTQYF
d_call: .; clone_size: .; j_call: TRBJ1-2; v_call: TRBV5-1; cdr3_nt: TGCGCCAGCAGCTTGGACCAGGGTTACGGCTACACCTTC; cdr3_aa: CASSLDQGYGYTF
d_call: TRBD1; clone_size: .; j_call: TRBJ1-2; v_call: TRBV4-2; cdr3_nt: TGTGCCAGCAGCCAAAGACAGGGACGGCCTAACTATGGCTACACCTTC; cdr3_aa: CASSQRQGRPNYGYTF
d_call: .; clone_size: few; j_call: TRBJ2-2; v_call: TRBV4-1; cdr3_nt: TGCGCCAGCAGCCAAGCGCCCAGAGGGACCGGGGAGCTGTTTTTT; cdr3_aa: CASSQAPRGTGELFF
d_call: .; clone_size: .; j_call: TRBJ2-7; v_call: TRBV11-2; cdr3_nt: TGTGCCAGCAGCTTGGACCGGAGCTCCTACGAGCAGTACTTC; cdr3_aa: CASSLDRSSYEQYF
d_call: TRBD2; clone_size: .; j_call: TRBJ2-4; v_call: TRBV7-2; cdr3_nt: TGTGCCAGCAGCTCATCCTCGGGGGGAAACATTCAGTACTTC; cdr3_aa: CASSSSSGGNIQYF
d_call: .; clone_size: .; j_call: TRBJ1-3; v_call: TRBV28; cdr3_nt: TGTGCCAGCAGTTTAGAAGAAAACACCATATATTTT; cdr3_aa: CASSLEENTIYF
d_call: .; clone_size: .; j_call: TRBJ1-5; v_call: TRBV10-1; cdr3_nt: TGCGCCAGCAGTGCGACGGTGAATCAGCCCCAGCATTTT; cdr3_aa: CASSATVNQPQHF
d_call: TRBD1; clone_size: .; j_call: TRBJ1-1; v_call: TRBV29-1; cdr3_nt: TGCAGCGTGAGACAGGGGGCATCGGACACTGAAGCTTTCTTT; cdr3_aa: CSVRQGASDTEAFF
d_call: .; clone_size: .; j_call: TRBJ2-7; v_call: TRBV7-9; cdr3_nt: TGTGCCAGCAGCCCGCCCCACGGGGGCGGCTACGAGCAGTACTTC; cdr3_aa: CASSPPHGGGYEQYF
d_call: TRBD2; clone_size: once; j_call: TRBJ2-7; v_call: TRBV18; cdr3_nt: TGTGCCAGCTCACCGTCTACTAGCGGGAGTCGGCAGTACTTC; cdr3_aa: CASSPSTSGSRQYF
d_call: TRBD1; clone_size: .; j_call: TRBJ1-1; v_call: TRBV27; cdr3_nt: TGTGCCAGCAGCCGCCAGGGGGCGGTGACTGAAGCTTTCTTT; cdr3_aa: CASSRQGAVTEAFF
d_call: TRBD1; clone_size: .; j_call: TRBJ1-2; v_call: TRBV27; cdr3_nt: TGTGCCAGCAGTGCCACGACAGGGGGGAACTATGGCTACACCTTC; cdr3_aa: CASSATTGGNYGYTF
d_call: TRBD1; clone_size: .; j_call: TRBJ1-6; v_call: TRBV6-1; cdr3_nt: TGTGCCAGCAGAGCCGACAGGGCGCTTAGTTCACCCCTCCACTTT; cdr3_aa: CASRADRALSSPLHF
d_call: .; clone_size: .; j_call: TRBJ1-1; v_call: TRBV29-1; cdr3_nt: TGCAGCGTTAAGAGCGGAATGGACACTGAAGCTTTCTTT; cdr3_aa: CSVKSGMDTEAFF
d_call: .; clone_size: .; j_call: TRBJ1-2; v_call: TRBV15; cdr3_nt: TGTGCCACCAGCCCACTCGATCCGGGGGGCTACACCTTC; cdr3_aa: CATSPLDPGGYTF
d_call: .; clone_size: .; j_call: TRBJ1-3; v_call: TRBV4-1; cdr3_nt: TGCGCCAGCAGCCCATACCGGGCCCTGACTGGAAACACCATATATTTT; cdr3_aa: CASSPYRALTGNTIYF